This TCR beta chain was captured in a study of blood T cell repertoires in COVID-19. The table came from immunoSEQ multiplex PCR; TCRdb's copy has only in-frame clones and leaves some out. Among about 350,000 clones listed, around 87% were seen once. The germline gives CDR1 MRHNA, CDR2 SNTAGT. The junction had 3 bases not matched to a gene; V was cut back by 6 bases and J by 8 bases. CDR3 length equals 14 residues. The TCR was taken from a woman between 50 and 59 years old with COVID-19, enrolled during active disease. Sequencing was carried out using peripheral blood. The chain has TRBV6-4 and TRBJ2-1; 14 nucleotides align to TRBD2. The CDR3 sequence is CASSRTSGRYEQFF. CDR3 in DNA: TGTGCCAGCAGCAGGACTAGCGGGAGGTATGAGCAGTTCTTC.